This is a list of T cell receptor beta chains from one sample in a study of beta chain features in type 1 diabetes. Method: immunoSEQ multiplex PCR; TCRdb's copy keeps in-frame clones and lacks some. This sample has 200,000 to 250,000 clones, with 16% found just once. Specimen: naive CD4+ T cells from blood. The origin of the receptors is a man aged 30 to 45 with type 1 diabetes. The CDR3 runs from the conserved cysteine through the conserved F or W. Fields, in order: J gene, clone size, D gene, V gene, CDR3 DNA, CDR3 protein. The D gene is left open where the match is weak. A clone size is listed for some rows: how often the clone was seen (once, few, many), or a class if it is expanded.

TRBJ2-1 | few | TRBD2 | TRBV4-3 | TGCGCCAGCAGCCAAGTCCTAGCGGCGTACAATGAGCAGTTCTTC | CASSQVLAAYNEQFF
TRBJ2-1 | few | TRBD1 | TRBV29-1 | TGCAGCGTTAAAAGACAGGGGGCCGGGAACAATGAGCAGTTCTTC | CSVKRQGAGNNEQFF
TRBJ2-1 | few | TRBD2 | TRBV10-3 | TGTGCCATCAAGTCCGGCGGGAGTAACAATGAGCAGTTCTTC | CAIKSGGSNNEQFF
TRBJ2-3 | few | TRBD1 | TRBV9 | TGTGCCAGCAGCGGCGGACAGGGGACAACAGATACGCAGTATTTT | CASSGGQGTTDTQYF
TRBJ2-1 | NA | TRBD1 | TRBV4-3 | TGCGCCAGCAGCCACCTCACGGGCACAGGGGGCAATGAGCAGTTCTTC | CASSHLTGTGGNEQFF
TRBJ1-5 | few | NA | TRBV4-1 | TGCGCCAGCAGCGAGTCCGACAGCTATGGCAATCAGCCCCAGCATTTT | CASSESDSYGNQPQHF
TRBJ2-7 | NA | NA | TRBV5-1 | TGCGCCAGCAGCCCCGGGGACTTTCCCTCCTACGAGCAGTACTTC | CASSPGDFPSYEQYF
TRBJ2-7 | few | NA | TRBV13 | TGTGCCAGCAGCTTAGAACTAAATCGCTACGAGCAGTACTTC | CASSLELNRYEQYF
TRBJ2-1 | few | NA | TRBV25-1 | TGTGCCAGCAGTGAGGGGTACCGAGGGTTCTTC | CASSEGYRGFF
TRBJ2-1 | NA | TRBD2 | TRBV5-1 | TGCGCCAGCAGCGGCGGAGCGGGAGGACCCAATGAGCAGTTCTTC | CASSGGAGGPNEQFF